These 21 T cell receptor beta chains came from one sample sequenced in a study of neoadjuvant anti-PD-1 for oral cavity cancer. Time point indicated: after neoadjuvant nivolumab, at surgical resection. Profiled with immunoSEQ multiplex PCR; TCRdb holds only in-frame clones, not every one. Of tens of thousands of clones in the sample, about 36% were seen once. Sequenced material: tumor tissue, taken after nivolumab (anti-PD-1) treatment. The receptors stem from a person aged 35 to 85 with oral cavity squamous cell carcinoma.

This clone was seen a handful of times. The rearrangement uses TRBV12-5 and TRBJ1-1; no clear D. Trimming stripped 2 bases from V and 4 bases from J, with 5 bases between. The germline gives CDR1 LGHNT, CDR2 FRNRAP. The CDR3 extends over 12 amino acids. The CDR3 spells CASGLMGTEAFF. The CDR3 bases are TGTGCTAGTGGTTTGATGGGCACTGAAGCTTTCTTT.

This chain connects TRBV9 to TRBJ1-1; a possible D gene is TRBD1 (6 bases). V lost 4 bases to trimming and J lost 9 bases, with 16 bases between them. This CDR3 is built from 13 residues. Looked up from germline, CDR1 is SGDLS and CDR2 is YYNGEE. CDR3 nucleotides: TGTGCCAGCAGCTCAAACACAGGGTTAAAAGCTTTCTTT. Protein product: CASSSNTGLKAFF.

This clone was seen only a few times. The chain employs TRBV6-5 and TRBJ1-1, with unresolved D. Germline assignment: CDR1 MNHEY and CDR2 SVGAGI. V was clipped by 0 bases and J by 3 bases, with 11 bases between them. There are 15 residues in the CDR3. The CDR3: CASSYSRSGDTEAFF. The CDR3 nucleotides are TGTGCCAGCAGTTACTCGAGAAGCGGGGACACTGAAGCTTTCTTT.

This clone was counted between two and nine times. CDR3 loop: CASSNLGIDTQYF. DNA of the CDR3: TGTGCCAGCAGCAATCTAGGGATAGATACGCAGTATTTT. The V and J genes are TRBV4-2 and TRBJ2-3, with D hard to call. This CDR3 is built from 13 residues. Germline CDR1 LGHNA, CDR2 YNFKEQ. Trimming stripped 5 bases from V and 5 bases from J, with 11 bases between.

In this sample, this clone turned up a few times. The chain uses TRBV4-2 and TRBJ2-7; D may match TRBD1 or TRBD2 (6 bases each). V lost 0 bases to trimming and J lost 2 bases, with 14 bases between them. The CDR3 consists of 16 residues. CDR1 and CDR2 (germline): LGHNA, YNFKEQ. The CDR3 DNA sequence: TGTGCCAGCAGCCAAGATTGGGGGGACACCACCTACGAGCAGTACTTC. This sequence encodes CASSQDWGDTTYEQYF.

V and J are TRBV19 and TRBJ2-1; D remains unclear. The V and J ends lost 3 bases and 5 bases respectively, with 8 bases between them. CDR1 and CDR2 from the germline V gene are LNHDA and SQIVND (reference sequence). The CDR3 is made up of 13 amino acids. The CDR3 coding sequence is TGTGCCAGTAGTATGGGCCCAGACAATGAGCAGTTCTTC. It yields the protein CASSMGPDNEQFF.

This clone was observed a few times. The V gene is TRBV5-1, the J gene TRBJ1-4; TRBD1 might be the D (6 bases). Germline CDR1 SGHRS, CDR2 YFSETQ. The CDR3 spans 13 residues. The germline V and J ends were trimmed by 4 bases and 8 bases, with 12 bases remaining between them. The CDR3 sequence is CASSPTDREKLFF. The CDR3 nucleotides are TGCGCCAGCAGCCCGACTGACAGGGAAAAACTGTTTTTT.

This clone has only a few counts. This chain links TRBV7-2 with TRBJ1-3, with D tentatively TRBD1 (6 bases). The CDR3 contains 17 residues. Germline loops: CDR1 SGHTA, CDR2 FQGNSA. V lost 5 bases, J lost 3 bases, and 20 bases lay in between. DNA for the CDR3: TGTGCCAGCAGCCCGGGCTGGGGGGCGGATTTTGGAAACACCATATATTTT. This translates into CASSPGWGADFGNTIYF.

The chain employs TRBV2 and TRBJ2-7; 8 nucleotides align to TRBD2. Germline assignment: CDR1 SNHLY and CDR2 FYNNEI. Trimming at V came to 10 bases and at J to 0 bases, leaving 5 bases not matched to a gene. The CDR3 contains 13 residues. CDR3 DNA: TGTGCCACCGATAGCGGGAACTCCTACGAGCAGTACTTC. Translation: CATDSGNSYEQYF.

This clone was seen a handful of times. The chain carries TRBV11-2 and TRBJ2-5; 9 nucleotides line up with TRBD1. Germline lookup yields CDR1 SGHAT and CDR2 FQNNGV. The V segment lost 5 bases and the J segment 5 bases; nucleotides outside the gene matches: 12. The CDR3 runs to 16 residues. CDR3 loop: CASSPSSGQGYETQYF. The CDR3 DNA is TGTGCCAGCAGCCCCAGTTCGGGACAGGGTTACGAGACCCAGTACTTC.

This clone was counted a few times. This rearrangement joins TRBV5-4 to TRBJ2-5; 11 nucleotides line up with TRBD2. Losses at the gene ends were 5 bases for V and 3 bases for J; bases not matched to a gene: 0. The CDR3 is 13 residues long. Germline assignment: CDR1 SGHNT and CDR2 YYREEE (reference sequence). For the CDR3, the DNA is TGTGCCAGCAGGGGACTAGCGGAAGAGACCCAGTACTTC. This encodes CASRGLAEETQYF. The whole variable domain, remainder taken from reference TRBV5-4 and TRBJ2-5, is ETGVTQSPTHLIKTRGQQVTLRCSSQSGHNTVSWYQQALGQGPQFIFQYYREEENGRGNFPPRFSGLQFPNYSSELNVNALELDDSALYLCASRGLAEETQYFGPGTRLLVL.

This clone was seen a few times. The chain links TRBV9 to TRBJ1-2; unclear D gene. The CDR3 runs to 14 residues. Trimming stripped 2 bases from V and 1 base from J, with 9 bases between. Germline loops: CDR1 SGDLS, CDR2 YYNGEE. The CDR3 bases are TGTGCCAGCAGCGTGGCAGCCGGTAACTATGGCTACACCTTC. Residues: CASSVAAGNYGYTF. The complete variable domain, with remaining parts taken from reference TRBV9 and TRBJ1-2, reads DSGVTQTPKHLITATGQRVTLRCSPRSGDLSVYWYQQSLDQGLQFLIQYYNGEERAKGNILERFSAQQFPDLHSELNLSSLELGDSALYFCASSVAAGNYGYTFGSGTRLTVV.

The J gene is TRBJ1-2, the V gene TRBV15; 8 positions agree with TRBD1. V was clipped by 3 bases and J by 0 bases; unmatched bases: 3. Per the germline V gene, CDR1 is LNHNV and CDR2 is YYDKDF (reference sequence). There are 15 residues in the CDR3. The CDR3 sequence is CATSRDRVSNYGYTF. In DNA, the CDR3 is TGTGCCACCAGCAGGGACAGGGTGTCTAACTATGGCTACACCTTC.

The rearrangement links TRBV6-4 to TRBJ2-1; possible D gene TRBD2, 5 bases. V was trimmed by 2 bases and J by 0 bases, leaving 11 bases between them. Per the germline V gene, CDR1 is MRHNA and CDR2 is SNTAGT. The CDR3 runs 16 residues. The DNA for the CDR3 is TGTGCCAGCAGTGACGAGCCCCGGGGCTCCTACAATGAGCAGTTCTTC. Protein sequence: CASSDEPRGSYNEQFF.

This chain uses TRBV7-9 with TRBJ1-5; TRBD1 is a possible D gene (5 bases). Germline assignment: CDR1 SEHNR and CDR2 FQNEAQ (reference sequence). V was trimmed by 3 bases and J by 9 bases, leaving 9 bases between them. This CDR3 comprises 12 residues. CDR3 DNA sequence: TGTGCCAGCAGCTTCGACAGTCGGCCCCAGCATTTT. Protein product: CASSFDSRPQHF.

This clone was detected a few times. This sequence joins TRBV18 and TRBJ1-3; D remains ambiguous. V was trimmed by 6 bases and J by 3 bases, leaving 6 bases between them. The CDR3 has 12 amino acids. CDR1 is KGHSH and CDR2 is LQKENI in the germline V gene. CDR3 region: CASSPLGNTIYF. The DNA for the CDR3 is TGTGCCAGCTCCCCCCTTGGAAACACCATATATTTT.

The chain carries TRBV28 and TRBJ2-5; no definite D call. From germline, CDR1 is MDHEN and CDR2 SYDVKM. Trimming took off 5 bases at V and 0 bases at J, with 7 bases between the two ends. The CDR3 is 13 amino acids. The CDR3 region is CASSPPDQETQYF. Here the CDR3 DNA reads TGTGCCAGCAGTCCACCAGACCAAGAGACCCAGTACTTC.

This chain links TRBV30 with TRBJ1-6; TRBD1 matches 7 bases. The CDR3 has 13 amino acids. Per germline, CDR1 GTSNPN and CDR2 SVGIG (reference sequence). Trimming took 5 bases from V and 7 from J; bases not matched to a gene: 5. CDR3 DNA: TGTGCCTGGGCCGGGACAGACAATTCACCCCTCCACTTT. Translated: CAWAGTDNSPLHF.

V usage is TRBV18 and J usage is TRBJ1-3, with D perhaps matching TRBD1 (6 bases). CDR1 and CDR2 (germline): KGHSH, LQKENI. Trimming removed 8 bases from V and 0 bases from J, with 20 bases in between. The CDR3 has 17 amino acids. This CDR3 reads CASATIAGDHSGNTIYF. The CDR3 DNA sequence: TGTGCCAGCGCGACAATCGCAGGGGACCACTCTGGAAACACCATATATTTT.

The genes are TRBV6-6 and TRBJ1-5; D gene ambiguous. The CDR3 covers 15 residues. With 7 bases removed from V and 3 bases from J, the gap between germline ends came to 16 bases. The germline CDR1 and CDR2 sequences are MNHNY and SVGAGI (reference sequence). CDR3 loop: CASTPRDSLNQPQHF. The CDR3 region has the DNA TGTGCCAGCACCCCCCGGGATAGCCTCAATCAGCCCCAGCATTTT.

The chain employs TRBV5-6 and TRBJ2-5; 11 bases fit TRBD1. Germline V lookup: CDR1 SGHDT, CDR2 YYEEEE. Unmatched junction bases numbered 5, after V lost 0 bases and J lost 4 bases. This CDR3 has 16 residues. This CDR3 reads CASSLVSGQGAETQYF. The CDR3 DNA reads TGTGCCAGCAGCTTGGTCTCTGGACAGGGGGCAGAGACCCAGTACTTC.